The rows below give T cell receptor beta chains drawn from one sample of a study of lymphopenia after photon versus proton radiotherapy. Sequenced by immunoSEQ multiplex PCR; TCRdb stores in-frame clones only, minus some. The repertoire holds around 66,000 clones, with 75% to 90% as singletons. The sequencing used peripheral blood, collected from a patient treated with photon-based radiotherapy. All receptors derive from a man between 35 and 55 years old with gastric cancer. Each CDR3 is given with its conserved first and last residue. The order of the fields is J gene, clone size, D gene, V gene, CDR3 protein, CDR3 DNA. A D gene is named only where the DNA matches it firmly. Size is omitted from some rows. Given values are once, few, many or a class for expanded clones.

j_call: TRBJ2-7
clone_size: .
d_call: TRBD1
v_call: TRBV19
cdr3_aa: CASSIVSGTGFYEQYF
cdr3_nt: TGTGCCAGTAGTATAGTCTCCGGGACAGGGTTCTACGAGCAGTACTTC

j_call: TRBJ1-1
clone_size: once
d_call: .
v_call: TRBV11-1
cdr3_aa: CASSFGSYRVTEAFF
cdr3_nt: TGTGCCAGCAGCTTTGGGAGTTACAGGGTCACTGAAGCTTTCTTT

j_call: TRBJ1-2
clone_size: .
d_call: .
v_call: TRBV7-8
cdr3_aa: CASSLGPGMANYGYTF
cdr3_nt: TGTGCCAGCAGCCTCGGACCAGGGATGGCTAACTATGGCTACACCTTC

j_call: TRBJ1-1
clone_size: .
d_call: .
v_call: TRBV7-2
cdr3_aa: CASSLQRGMNTEAFF
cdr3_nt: TGTGCCAGCAGCTTACAGCGGGGGATGAACACTGAAGCTTTCTTT

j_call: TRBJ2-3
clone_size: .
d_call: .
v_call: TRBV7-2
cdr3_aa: CASSGQTSTDTQYF
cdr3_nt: TGTGCCAGCAGCGGGCAAACCAGCACAGATACGCAGTATTTT

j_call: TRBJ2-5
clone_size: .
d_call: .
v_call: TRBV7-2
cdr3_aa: CASSPGRRETQYF
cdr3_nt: TGTGCCAGCAGCCCTGGAAGGCGGGAGACCCAGTACTTC

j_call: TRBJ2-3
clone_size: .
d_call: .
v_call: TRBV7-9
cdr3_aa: CASSLALSPTDTQYF
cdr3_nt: TGTGCCAGCAGCTTAGCGCTGAGCCCGACAGATACGCAGTATTTT

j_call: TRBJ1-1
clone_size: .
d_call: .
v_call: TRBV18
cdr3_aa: CASSPGDTEAFF
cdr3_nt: TGTGCCAGCTCACCGGGCGACACTGAAGCTTTCTTT

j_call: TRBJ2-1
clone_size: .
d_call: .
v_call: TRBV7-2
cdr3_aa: CASSRGPGYTEQFF
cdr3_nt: TGTGCCAGCAGCCGCGGCCCGGGGTACACTGAGCAGTTCTTC

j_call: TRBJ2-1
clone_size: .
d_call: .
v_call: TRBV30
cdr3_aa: CAWGSPPANEQFF
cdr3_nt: TGTGCCTGGGGCTCGCCCCCAGCAAATGAGCAGTTCTTC

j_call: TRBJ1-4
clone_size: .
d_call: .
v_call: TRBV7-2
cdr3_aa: CASSLAGASNEKLFF
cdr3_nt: TGTGCCAGCAGCTTGGCCGGGGCCTCAAATGAAAAACTGTTTTTT

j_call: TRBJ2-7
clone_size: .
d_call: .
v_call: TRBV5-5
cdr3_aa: CASSWFTGISYEQYF
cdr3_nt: TGTGCCAGCAGCTGGTTTACAGGGATCTCCTACGAGCAGTACTTC

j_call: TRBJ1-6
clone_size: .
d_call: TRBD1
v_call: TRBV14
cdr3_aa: CASSQGQYNSPLHF
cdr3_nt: TGTGCCAGCAGCCAGGGACAGTATAATTCACCCCTCCACTTT

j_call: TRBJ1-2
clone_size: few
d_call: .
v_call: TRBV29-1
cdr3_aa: CSAEGNGYTF
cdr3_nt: TGCAGCGCCGAGGGGAATGGCTACACCTTC

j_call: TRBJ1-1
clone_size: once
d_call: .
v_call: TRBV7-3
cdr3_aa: CASSSDGGDAEAFF
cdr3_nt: TGTGCCAGCAGCTCCGATGGGGGCGACGCTGAAGCTTTCTTT

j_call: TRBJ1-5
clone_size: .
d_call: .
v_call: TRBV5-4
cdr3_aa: CASSLEGGDEPQHF
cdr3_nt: TGTGCCAGCAGTCTGGAGGGAGGGGACGAGCCCCAGCATTTT

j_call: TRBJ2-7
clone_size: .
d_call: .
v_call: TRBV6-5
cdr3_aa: CATRTSGGFYEQYF
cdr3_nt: TGTGCCACTCGTACGTCGGGCGGTTTCTACGAGCAGTACTTC

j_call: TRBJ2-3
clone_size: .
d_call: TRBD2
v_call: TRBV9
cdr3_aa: CASSVGPSGDTDTQYF
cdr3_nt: TGTGCCAGCAGCGTAGGTCCAAGCGGGGACACAGATACGCAGTATTTT

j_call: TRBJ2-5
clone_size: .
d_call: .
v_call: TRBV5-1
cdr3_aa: CASSLVQGPETQYF
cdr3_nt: TGCGCCAGCAGCTTGGTCCAGGGACCAGAGACCCAGTACTTC

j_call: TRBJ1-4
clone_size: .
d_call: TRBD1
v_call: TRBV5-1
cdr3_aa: CASSLAGQSNEKLFF
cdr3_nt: TGCGCCAGCAGCTTGGCGGGACAGAGTAATGAAAAACTGTTTTTT

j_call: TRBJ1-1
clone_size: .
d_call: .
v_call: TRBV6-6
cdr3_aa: CASSQDVGSRNTEAFF
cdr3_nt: TGTGCCAGCTCCCAGGACGTGGGGTCGAGGAACACTGAAGCTTTCTTT

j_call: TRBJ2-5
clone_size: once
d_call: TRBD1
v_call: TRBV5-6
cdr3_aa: CASSLVQGETQYF
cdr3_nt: TGTGCCAGCAGCTTGGTACAGGGGGAGACCCAGTACTTC

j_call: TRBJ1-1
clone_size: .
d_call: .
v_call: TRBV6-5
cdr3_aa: CASSSRVGEAFF
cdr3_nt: TGTGCCAGCAGTTCCAGGGTGGGTGAAGCTTTCTTT

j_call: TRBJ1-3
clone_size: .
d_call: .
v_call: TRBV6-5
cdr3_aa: CASSYGSFSGNTIYF
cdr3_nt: TGTGCCAGCAGTTACGGTAGTTTCTCTGGAAACACCATATATTTT

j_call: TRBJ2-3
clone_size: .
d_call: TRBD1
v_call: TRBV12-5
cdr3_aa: CASGPGTGETDTQYF
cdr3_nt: TGTGCTAGTGGTCCCGGGACAGGGGAGACAGATACGCAGTATTTT

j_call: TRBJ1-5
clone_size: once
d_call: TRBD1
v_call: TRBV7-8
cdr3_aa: CASSLVGTENQPQHF
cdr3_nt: TGTGCCAGCAGCTTAGTGGGGACAGAAAATCAGCCCCAGCATTTT

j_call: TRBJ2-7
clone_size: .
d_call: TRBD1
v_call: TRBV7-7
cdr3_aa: CASSLDRTDEQYF
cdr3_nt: TGTGCCAGCAGCTTGGACAGGACTGACGAGCAGTACTTC

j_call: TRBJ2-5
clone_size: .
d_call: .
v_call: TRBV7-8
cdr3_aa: CASSLTPSRTKETQYF
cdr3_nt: TGTGCCAGCAGCTTAACTCCCTCCCGGACTAAAGAGACCCAGTACTTC

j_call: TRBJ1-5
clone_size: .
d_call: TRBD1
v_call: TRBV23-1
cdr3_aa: CATKQGAEYSNQPQHF
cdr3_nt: TGCGCCACCAAGCAGGGGGCGGAATATAGCAATCAGCCCCAGCATTTT

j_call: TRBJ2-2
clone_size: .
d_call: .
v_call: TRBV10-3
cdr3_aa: CAIRTPLPTGELFF
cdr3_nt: TGTGCCATCAGGACCCCACTTCCCACCGGGGAGCTGTTTTTT

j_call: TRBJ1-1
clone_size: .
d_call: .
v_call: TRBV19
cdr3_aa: CASKEGRGMNTEAFF
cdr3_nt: TGTGCCAGCAAGGAGGGACGTGGAATGAACACTGAAGCTTTCTTT

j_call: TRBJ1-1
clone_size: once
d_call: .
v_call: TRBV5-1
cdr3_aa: CASTRDTNVEPEAFF
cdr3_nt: TGCGCCAGCACGCGGGACACTAATGTGGAACCTGAAGCTTTCTTT

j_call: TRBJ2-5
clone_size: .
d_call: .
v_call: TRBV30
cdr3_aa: CAWAHGGGAETQYF
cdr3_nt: TGTGCCTGGGCACACGGCGGGGGCGCGGAGACCCAGTACTTC

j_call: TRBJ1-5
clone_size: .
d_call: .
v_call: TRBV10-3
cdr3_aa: CAISESWDQPQHF
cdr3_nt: TGTGCCATCAGTGAGTCGTGGGATCAGCCCCAGCATTTT

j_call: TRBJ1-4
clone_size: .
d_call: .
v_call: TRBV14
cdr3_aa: CASSLRGAGELTNEKLFF
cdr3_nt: TGTGCCAGCAGCCTAAGAGGGGCAGGCGAATTAACTAATGAAAAACTGTTTTTT

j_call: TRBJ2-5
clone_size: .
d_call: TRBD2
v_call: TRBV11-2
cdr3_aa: CASSSLSGGFQETQYF
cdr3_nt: TGTGCCAGCAGCTCCCTTAGCGGGGGTTTCCAAGAGACCCAGTACTTC

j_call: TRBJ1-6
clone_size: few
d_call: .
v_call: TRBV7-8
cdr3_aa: CASSLRGLNSPLHF
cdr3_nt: TGTGCCAGCAGCTTAAGAGGGCTGAATTCACCCCTCCACTTT

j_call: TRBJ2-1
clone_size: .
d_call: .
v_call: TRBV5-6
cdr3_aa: CASSLLSAGAGYEQFF
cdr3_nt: TGTGCCAGCAGCTTGTTGAGCGCGGGGGCCGGATATGAGCAGTTCTTC

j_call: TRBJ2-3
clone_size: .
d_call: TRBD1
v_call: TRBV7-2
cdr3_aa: CASSLAGQGSDTQYF
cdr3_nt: TGTGCCAGCAGCTTAGCGGGACAGGGCAGCGATACGCAGTATTTT

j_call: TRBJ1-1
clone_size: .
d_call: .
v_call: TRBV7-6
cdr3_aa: CASSLAGVLNTEAFF
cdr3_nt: TGTGCCAGCAGCCTCGCGGGGGTTCTGAACACTGAAGCTTTCTTT

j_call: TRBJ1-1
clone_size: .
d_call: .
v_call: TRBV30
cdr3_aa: CAGSWYTEAFF
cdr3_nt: TGTGCCGGTTCGTGGTACACTGAAGCTTTCTTT

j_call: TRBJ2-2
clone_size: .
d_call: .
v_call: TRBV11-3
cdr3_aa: CASSLVGNTGELFF
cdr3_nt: TGTGCCAGCAGCTTAGTGGGGAACACCGGGGAGCTGTTTTTT

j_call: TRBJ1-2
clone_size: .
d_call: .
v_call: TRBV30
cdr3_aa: CAWKKRDYGYTF
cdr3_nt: TGTGCCTGGAAGAAAAGAGATTATGGCTACACCTTC

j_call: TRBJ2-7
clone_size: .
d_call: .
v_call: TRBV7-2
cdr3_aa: CASSPLREQYF
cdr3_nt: TGTGCCAGCAGCCCCCTTCGCGAGCAGTACTTC

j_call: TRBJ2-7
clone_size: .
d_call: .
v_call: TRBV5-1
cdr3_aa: CASSPGGASIYEQYF
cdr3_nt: TGCGCCAGCAGCCCTGGGGGGGCCTCAATCTACGAGCAGTACTTC

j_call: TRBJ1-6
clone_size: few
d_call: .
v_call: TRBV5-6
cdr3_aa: CASSPPRNSPLHF
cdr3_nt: TGTGCCAGCAGCCCGCCCCGGAATTCACCCCTCCACTTT

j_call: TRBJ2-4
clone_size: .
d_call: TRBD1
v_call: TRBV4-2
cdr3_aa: CASSQGYQGVLAKNIQYF
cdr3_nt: TGTGCCAGCAGCCAAGGGTATCAGGGGGTGCTAGCCAAAAACATTCAGTACTTC

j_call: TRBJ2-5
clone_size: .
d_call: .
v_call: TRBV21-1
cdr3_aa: CASSLFQEASGGHQETQYF
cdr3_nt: TGTGCCAGCAGCCTTTTTCAAGAGGCTAGCGGGGGGCACCAAGAGACCCAGTACTTC

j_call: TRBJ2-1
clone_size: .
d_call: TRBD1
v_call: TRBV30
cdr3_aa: CAWSPSRTGDFGEQFF
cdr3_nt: TGTGCCTGGAGTCCTTCTAGGACAGGGGATTTCGGTGAGCAGTTCTTC

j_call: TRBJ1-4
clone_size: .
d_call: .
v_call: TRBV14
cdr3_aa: CASSQTPHEKLFF
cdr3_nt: TGTGCCAGCAGCCAGACTCCTCACGAAAAACTGTTTTTT

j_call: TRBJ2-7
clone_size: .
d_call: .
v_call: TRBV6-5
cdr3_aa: CASSYSLAGYEQYF
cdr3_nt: TGTGCCAGCAGTTACTCACTTGCGGGGTACGAGCAGTACTTC

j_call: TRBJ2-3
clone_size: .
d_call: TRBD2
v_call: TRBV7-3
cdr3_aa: CASSRQAGTADTQYF
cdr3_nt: TGTGCCAGCAGCAGACAAGCGGGGACCGCCGATACGCAGTATTTT

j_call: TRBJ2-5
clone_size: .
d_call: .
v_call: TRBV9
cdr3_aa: CASSVGDILQETQYF
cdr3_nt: TGTGCCAGCAGCGTAGGGGACATCTTACAAGAGACCCAGTACTTC

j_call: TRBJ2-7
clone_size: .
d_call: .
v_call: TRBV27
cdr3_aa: CASSPTGRSSYEQYF
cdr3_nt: TGTGCCAGCAGCCCCACAGGACGTAGCTCCTACGAGCAGTACTTC

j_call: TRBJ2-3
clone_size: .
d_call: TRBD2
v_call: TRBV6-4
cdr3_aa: CASSLLAGTDTQYF
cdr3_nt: TGTGCCAGCTCTCTACTAGCGGGAACAGATACGCAGTATTTT

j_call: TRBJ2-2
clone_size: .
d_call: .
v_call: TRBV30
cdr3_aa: CAWSLGNTGELFF
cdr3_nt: TGTGCCTGGAGTTTAGGGAACACCGGGGAGCTGTTTTTT

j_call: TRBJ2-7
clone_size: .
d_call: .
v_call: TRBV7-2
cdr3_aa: CASSPQGGGAYEQYF
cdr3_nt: TGTGCCAGCAGCCCACAAGGTGGGGGGGCGTACGAGCAGTACTTC

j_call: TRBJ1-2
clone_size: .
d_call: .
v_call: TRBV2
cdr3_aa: CASSEDRIYGYTF
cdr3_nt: TGTGCCAGCAGCGAAGACAGGATTTATGGCTACACCTTC